One and the same sample provided the 12 T cell receptor beta chains below, sequenced in a study of PD-1 blockade in classical Hodgkin lymphoma. Each patient relapsed following autologous stem cell transplantation, and prior brentuximab vedotin exposure differed. The data were produced by immunoSEQ multiplex PCR, yet TCRdb's version contains in-frame clones alone and is incomplete. The repertoire holds under 60,000 clones, with 73% as singletons. Sample: peripheral blood mononuclear cells (PBMCs), taken at baseline. All receptors come from a human donor with classical Hodgkin lymphoma.

The genes are TRBV9 and TRBJ2-2, with D unresolved. Between the trimmed V and J ends, which lost 1 base and 0 bases, there was a span of 10 bases. This CDR3 contains 16 residues. Germline V gives CDR1 SGDLS, CDR2 YYNGEE. The CDR3 sequence is CASSVRLTPNTGELFF. The CDR3 DNA follows: TGTGCCAGCAGCGTAAGGCTTACCCCGAACACCGGGGAGCTGTTTTTT.

The chain carries TRBV14 and TRBJ2-1; D gene uncertain. Germline lookup yields CDR1 SGHDN and CDR2 FVKESK. Trimming cost V 1 base and J 4 bases, with 5 bases left between them. The CDR3 sequence is 13 residues long. This CDR3 reads CASSQARYNEQFF. The CDR3 coding sequence is TGTGCCAGCAGCCAAGCCAGATACAATGAGCAGTTCTTC.

This clone was seen a few times. The chain employs TRBV5-1 and TRBJ2-5; 8 bases match TRBD1. CDR3 size: 16 residues. CDR1 and CDR2 (germline): SGHRS, YFSETQ. After removal of 0 bases from V and 2 bases from J, the junction contained 6 bases not matched to a gene. CDR3 loop: CASSLGGTGVQETQYF. CDR3 in DNA: TGCGCCAGCAGCTTGGGCGGGACAGGAGTACAAGAGACCCAGTACTTC.

The J gene is TRBJ2-5, the V gene TRBV7-3, with a possible D match to TRBD1 (6 bases). Germline V lookup: CDR1 SGHTA, CDR2 FQGTGA. This CDR3 has 15 amino acids. Trimming removed 5 bases from V and 4 bases from J, with 17 bases in between. CDR3 nucleotide sequence: TGTGCCAGCAGCATCGGACAGCTCCTAGGAGAGACCCAGTACTTC. Residues: CASSIGQLLGETQYF. The entire variable domain, with the rest obtained from reference TRBV7-3 and TRBJ2-5, is as follows: GAGVSQTPSNKVTEKGKYVELRCDPISGHTALYWYRQSLGQGPEFLIYFQGTGAADDSGLPNDRFFAVRPEGSVSTLKIQRTERGDSAVYLCASSIGQLLGETQYFGPGTRLLVL.

The gene calls are TRBV5-5 and TRBJ1-3; D unclear. There are 15 residues in the CDR3. Trimming took off 3 bases at V and 0 bases at J, with 10 bases between the two ends. Germline CDR1 SGHKS, CDR2 YYEKEE (reference sequence). The CDR3 DNA reads as TGTGCCAGCAGCTCCCACCCTGGCTCTGGAAACACCATATATTTT. Translating gives CASSSHPGSGNTIYF.

The chain couples TRBV5-6 to TRBJ2-5; weak D call: TRBD2 (5 bases). The CDR3 extends over 16 amino acids. The germline CDR1 and CDR2 sequences are SGHDT and YYEEEE. Trimming cost V 4 bases and J 2 bases, with 18 bases left between them. The CDR3 is CASSTAEASSQETQYF. DNA of the CDR3: TGTGCCAGCAGCACCGCCGAGGCTAGCAGTCAAGAGACCCAGTACTTC.

The J gene is TRBJ2-7, the V gene TRBV6-1; no reliable D call. This CDR3 region has 13 residues. The V end was cut by 5 bases, the J end by 4 bases, with 12 bases between. The germline V gene encodes CDR1 MNHNS and CDR2 SASEGT. This CDR3 is CASSQWGGYEQYF. In nucleotides, the CDR3 is TGTGCCAGCAGTCAATGGGGTGGGTACGAGCAGTACTTC.

This chain uses TRBV7-3 with TRBJ1-2; a possible D gene is TRBD1 (6 bases). CDR1 and CDR2 (germline): SGHTA, FQGTGA. The CDR3 extends over 13 amino acids. Trimming cost V 6 bases and J 5 bases, with 13 bases left between them. As DNA, the CDR3 is TGTGCCAGCAGTATATCACAGGGATATGGCTACACCTTC. Its translation: CASSISQGYGYTF.

The J gene is TRBJ1-4, the V gene TRBV5-1; D remains ambiguous. The germline gives CDR1 SGHRS, CDR2 YFSETQ. The CDR3 is made up of 14 amino acids. The V gene lost 0 bases and the J gene lost 4 bases, with 7 bases spanning the gap. The CDR3: CASSLEQLNEKLFF. The CDR3 region has the DNA TGCGCCAGCAGCTTGGAGCAGCTTAATGAAAAACTGTTTTTT.

The J gene is TRBJ1-1, the V gene TRBV23-1; D call uncertain. TRBV23-1 is recorded as an ORF, its role being uncertain. Trimming took 0 bases from V and 5 from J, leaving 22 bases between them. The CDR3 runs to 18 residues. CDR3 bases: TGCGCCAGCAGTCAATCCGGGCGGAAGGAGGGATTGGATACTGAAGCTTTCTTT. Its protein product is CASSQSGRKEGLDTEAFF.

The chain links TRBV2 to TRBJ2-3; 9 bases align to TRBD2. The CDR3 sequence is 14 residues long. From germline, CDR1 is SNHLY and CDR2 FYNNEI. The J segment lost 3 bases and the V segment lost 8 bases, leaving 6 bases of the junction unmatched. The CDR3 region has the DNA TGTGCCAGCCTTACCGGACTAGCGACAGATACGCAGTATTTT. Its translation is CASLTGLATDTQYF.

The chain combines TRBV5-1 with TRBJ1-1, with 11 bases aligning to TRBD1. Germline CDR1 SGHRS, CDR2 YFSETQ. With 4 bases clipped from V and 6 bases from J, the junction kept 5 bases outside the gene matches. The CDR3 length is 14 residues. CDR3 nucleotide sequence: TGCGCCAGCAGCCCTTCGGGACAGGGGGCTGAAGCTTTCTTT. Protein sequence: CASSPSGQGAEAFF. Based on the CDR3 plus reference TRBV5-1 and TRBJ1-1, the full variable domain is KAGVTQTPRYLIKTRGQQVTLSCSPISGHRSVSWYQQTPGQGLQFLFEYFSETQRNKGNFPGRFSGRQFSNSRSEMNVSTLELGDSALYLCASSPSGQGAEAFFGQGTRLTVV.